These T cell receptor beta chains were read from a single sample in a study of T cells in Graves' hyperthyroidism and ophthalmopathy. TCRdb recomputed calls from the multiplex PCR reads with MiXCR, one row per CDR3 protein. The table includes nearly 600,000 distinct CDR3 sequences, 11% to 15% detected once. Material: blood. Receptors originate from a young woman with Graves' ophthalmopathy. Each CDR3 is given with its conserved first and last residue. The D gene is left open where the match is weak. The listing skips clone size in some rows; elsewhere it reads once, few, many or a size class.

clone_size j_call d_call v_call cdr3_aa cdr3_nt
many TRBJ2-7 - TRBV7-8 CASSLALHYEQYF TGTGCCAGCAGCTTAGCGCTCCACTACGAGCAGTACTTC
many TRBJ2-7 - TRBV7-8 CASSFRVSYEQYF TGTGCCAGCAGCTTCAGGGTCTCCTACGAGCAGTACTTC
few TRBJ2-5 TRBD2 TRBV20-1 CSASLAGIQEAQYF TGCAGTGCTAGTCTAGCGGGCATACAAGAGGCCCAGTACTTC
few TRBJ1-6 - TRBV7-9 CASSRENSPLHF TGTGCCAGCAGCCGCGAGAATTCACCCCTCCACTTT
many TRBJ1-1 - TRBV12-3/TRBV12-4 CASSFGGETEAFF TGTGCCAGCAGTTTCGGGGGCGAAACTGAAGCTTTCTTT
few TRBJ2-1 TRBD2 TRBV19 CASRQPGLAELNEQFF TGTGCCAGTAGGCAACCGGGGCTAGCGGAACTCAATGAGCAGTTCTTC
- TRBJ2-1 - TRBV3-1 CASGRGHLSNEQFF TGTGCCAGCGGCCGGGGCCACCTATCCAATGAGCAGTTCTTC
- TRBJ2-1 TRBD2 TRBV30 CAWSPSLAGGRNEQFF TGTGCCTGGAGTCCTTCACTAGCGGGAGGCAGAAATGAGCAGTTCTTC
- TRBJ1-4 - TRBV20-1 CSARDLMAEKLFF TGCAGTGCTAGAGATTTAATGGCTGAAAAACTGTTTTTT
many TRBJ1-1 - TRBV18 CASSLSRGNTEAFF TGTGCCAGCTCACTATCCAGGGGGAACACTGAAGCTTTCTTT
many TRBJ2-5 TRBD2 TRBV20-1 CSASGGLAEETQYF TGCAGTGCTAGCGGTGGACTAGCGGAAGAGACCCAGTACTTC
few TRBJ2-1 - TRBV7-2 CASGRWLNEQFF TGTGCCAGCGGCCGCTGGTTGAATGAGCAGTTCTTC
- TRBJ2-5 TRBD1 TRBV27 CASSADRGPGETQYF TGTGCCAGCAGCGCGGACAGGGGGCCGGGGGAGACCCAGTACTTC
- TRBJ1-4 - TRBV19 CASGDRALGTNEKLFF TGTGCCAGTGGGGACCGAGCATTGGGCACTAATGAAAAACTGTTTTTT
many TRBJ2-3 - TRBV6-2/TRBV6-3 CASPSRLSTDTQYF TGTGCCAGCCCCAGCCGGCTCAGCACAGATACGCAGTATTTT
many TRBJ1-2 - TRBV12-3/TRBV12-4 CASSFSVRGVHGYTF TGTGCCAGCAGTTTCTCAGTCCGAGGGGTTCATGGCTACACCTTC
many TRBJ2-7 - TRBV6-1 CASGRLGQGYEQYF TGTGCCAGCGGTCGTCTGGGGCAGGGCTACGAGCAGTACTTC